This TCR beta chain is from a study of cytomegalovirus exposure and HLA in healthy donors. To note about this clone: Its target is unknown.

PCR employed 60 Vbeta and 13 Jbeta primers. Only in-frame clones appear in the TCRdb table, and some are missing; sequencing was by immunoSEQ multiplex PCR. The sample holds 60,000 to 75,000 clones. V lost 6 bases to trimming and J lost 3 bases; unmatched junction nucleotides: 6. Per the germline V gene, CDR1 is SEHNR and CDR2 is FQNEAQ (reference sequence). The CDR3 extends over 15 amino acids. Study-wide results and caveats: Presence/absence results assume similar sequencing depth per donor, which may not hold.

This sequence joins TRBV7-9 and TRBJ1-2; 11 bases match TRBD1. What was sequenced was PBMCs. This TCR came from a female donor in good health and CMV-seropositive. CDR3 loop: CASSTGQGAYYGYTF. DNA of the CDR3: TGTGCCAGCAGTACCGGACAGGGGGCTTACTATGGCTACACCTTC.